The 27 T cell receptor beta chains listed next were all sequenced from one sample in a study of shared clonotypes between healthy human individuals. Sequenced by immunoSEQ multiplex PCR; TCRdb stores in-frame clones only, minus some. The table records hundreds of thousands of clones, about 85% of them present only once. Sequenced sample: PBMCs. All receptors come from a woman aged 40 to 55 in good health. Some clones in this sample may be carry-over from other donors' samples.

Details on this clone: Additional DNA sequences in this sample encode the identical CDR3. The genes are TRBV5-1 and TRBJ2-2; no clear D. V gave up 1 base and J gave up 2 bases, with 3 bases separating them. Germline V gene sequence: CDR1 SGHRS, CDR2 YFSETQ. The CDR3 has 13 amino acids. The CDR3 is CASSLTNTGELFF. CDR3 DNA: TGCGCCAGCAGCTTGACAAACACCGGGGAGCTGTTTTTT.

CDR3 region: CASRWWGGELFF. CDR3 in DNA: TGCGCCAGCCGGTGGTGGGGCGGGGAGCTGTTTTTT. This rearrangement joins TRBV10-2 to TRBJ2-2; D uncertain. Germline CDR1 reads WSHSY; CDR2 reads SAAADI. The V gene lost 8 bases and the J gene lost 7 bases, with 11 bases spanning the gap. CDR3 length: 12 amino acids.

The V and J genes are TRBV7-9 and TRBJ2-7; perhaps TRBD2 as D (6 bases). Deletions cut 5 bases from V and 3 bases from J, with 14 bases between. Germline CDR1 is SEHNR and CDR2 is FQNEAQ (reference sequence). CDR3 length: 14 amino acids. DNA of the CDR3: TGTGCCAGCAGCCCCGGGACTGTCGTCTACGAGCAGTACTTC. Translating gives CASSPGTVVYEQYF.

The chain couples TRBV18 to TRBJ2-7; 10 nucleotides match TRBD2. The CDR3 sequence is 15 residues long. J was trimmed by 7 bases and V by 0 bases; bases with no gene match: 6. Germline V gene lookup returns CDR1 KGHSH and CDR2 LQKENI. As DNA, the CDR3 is TGTGCCAGCTCACCACCGTCTAGCGGGAGTTATGAGCAGTACTTC. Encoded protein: CASSPPSSGSYEQYF.

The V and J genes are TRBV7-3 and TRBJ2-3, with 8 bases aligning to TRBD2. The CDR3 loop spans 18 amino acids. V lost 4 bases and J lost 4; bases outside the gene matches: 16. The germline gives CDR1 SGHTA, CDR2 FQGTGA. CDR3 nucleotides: TGTGCCAGCAGCTCCCTGGGGGGGAGCGGGAGATCCGCAGATACGCAGTATTTT. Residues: CASSSLGGSGRSADTQYF.

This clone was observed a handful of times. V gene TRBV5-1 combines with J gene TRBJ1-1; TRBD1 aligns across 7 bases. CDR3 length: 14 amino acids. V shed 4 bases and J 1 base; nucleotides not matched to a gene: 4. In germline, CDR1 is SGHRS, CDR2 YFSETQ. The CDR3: CASSDDRANTEAFF. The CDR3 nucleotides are TGCGCCAGCAGCGACGACAGGGCGAACACTGAAGCTTTCTTT.

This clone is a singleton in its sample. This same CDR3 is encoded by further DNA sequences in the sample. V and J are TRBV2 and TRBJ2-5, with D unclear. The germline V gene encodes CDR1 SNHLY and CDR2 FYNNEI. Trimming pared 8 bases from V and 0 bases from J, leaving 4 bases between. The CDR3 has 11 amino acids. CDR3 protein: CASGYQETQYF. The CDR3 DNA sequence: TGTGCCAGCGGGTACCAAGAGACCCAGTACTTC.

The CDR3 sequence: CASSLSGGGEAEAFF. The DNA for the CDR3 is TGTGCCAGCAGTTTATCCGGAGGGGGTGAGGCTGAAGCTTTCTTT. The V gene is TRBV28, the J gene TRBJ1-1; tentative D call: TRBD1 (6 bases). Germline-derived CDR1 and CDR2 are MDHEN and SYDVKM. V lost 1 base and J lost 6, with 15 bases in between. The CDR3 consists of 15 residues.

The CDR3 loop reads CATKPRGLGNTIYF. DNA of the CDR3: TGTGCCACAAAACCCAGGGGGCTTGGAAACACCATATATTTT. The V gene is TRBV13, the J gene TRBJ1-3; 8 bases match TRBD1. Per germline, CDR1 PRHDT and CDR2 FYEKMQ (reference sequence). This CDR3 spans 14 amino acids. Trimming took 10 bases from V and 3 from J; bases not matched to a gene: 8.

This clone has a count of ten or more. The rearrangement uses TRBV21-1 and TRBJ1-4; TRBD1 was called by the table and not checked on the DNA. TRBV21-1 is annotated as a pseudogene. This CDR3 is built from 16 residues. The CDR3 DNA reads TGTGCCAGCAGCCCCCGCTGGGCACAGGGCGGGGAAAAACTGTTTTTT. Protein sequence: CASSPRWAQGGEKLFF.

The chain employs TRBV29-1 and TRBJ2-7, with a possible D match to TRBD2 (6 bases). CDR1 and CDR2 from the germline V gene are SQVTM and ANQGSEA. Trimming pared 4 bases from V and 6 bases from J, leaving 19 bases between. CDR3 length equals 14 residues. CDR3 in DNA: TGCAGCGTTGGGGTCCAGGTCGGGGGAGGCGAGCAGTACTTC. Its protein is CSVGVQVGGGEQYF.

Here the CDR3 reads CASRGQYTEAFF. The CDR3 DNA reads TGTGCCAGCAGGGGACAGTACACTGAAGCTTTCTTT. This rearrangement joins TRBV6-5 to TRBJ1-1, with 7 nucleotides matching TRBD1. The germline V gene has CDR1 MNHEY and CDR2 SVGAGI. This CDR3 has 12 residues. V lost 6 bases and J lost 3; bases outside the gene matches: 1.

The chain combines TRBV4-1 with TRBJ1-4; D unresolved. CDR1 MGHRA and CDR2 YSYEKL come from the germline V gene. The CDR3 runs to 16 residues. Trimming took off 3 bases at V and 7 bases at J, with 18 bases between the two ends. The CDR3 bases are TGCGCCAGCAGCCAGGAAAGTCTCAGTTGGGGTGAAAAACTGTTTTTT. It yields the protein CASSQESLSWGEKLFF.

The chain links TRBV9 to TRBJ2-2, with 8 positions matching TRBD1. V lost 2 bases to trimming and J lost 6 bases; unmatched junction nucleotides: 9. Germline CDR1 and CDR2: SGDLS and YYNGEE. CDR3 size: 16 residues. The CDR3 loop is CASSVLSGGEAGELFF. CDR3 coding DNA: TGTGCCAGCAGCGTTTTGTCAGGGGGCGAGGCCGGGGAGCTGTTTTTT.

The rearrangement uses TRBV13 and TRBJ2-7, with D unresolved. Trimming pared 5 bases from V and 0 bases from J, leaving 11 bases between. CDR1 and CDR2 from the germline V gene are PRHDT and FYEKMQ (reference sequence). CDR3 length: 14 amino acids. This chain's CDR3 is CASSPSRNSYEQYF. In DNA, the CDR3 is TGTGCCAGCAGCCCTTCAAGGAACTCCTACGAGCAGTACTTC.

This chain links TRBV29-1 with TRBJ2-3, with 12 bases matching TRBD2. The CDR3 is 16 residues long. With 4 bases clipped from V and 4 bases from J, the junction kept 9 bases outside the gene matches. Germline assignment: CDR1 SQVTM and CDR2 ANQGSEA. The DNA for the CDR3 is TGCAGCGTTGTTGGGCTAGCGGGAGGGGGGGCAGATACGCAGTATTTT. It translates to CSVVGLAGGGADTQYF.

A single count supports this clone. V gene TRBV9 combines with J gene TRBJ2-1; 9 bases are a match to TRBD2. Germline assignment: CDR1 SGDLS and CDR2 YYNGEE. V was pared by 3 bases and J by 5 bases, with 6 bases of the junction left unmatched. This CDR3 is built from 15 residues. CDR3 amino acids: CASSGSGSGNNEQFF. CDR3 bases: TGTGCCAGCAGCGGTAGCGGGAGCGGCAACAATGAGCAGTTCTTC.

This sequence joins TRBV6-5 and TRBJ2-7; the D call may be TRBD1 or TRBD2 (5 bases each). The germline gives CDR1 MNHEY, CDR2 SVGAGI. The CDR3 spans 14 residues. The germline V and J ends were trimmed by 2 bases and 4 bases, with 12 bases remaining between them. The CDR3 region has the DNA TGTGCCAGCAGTTACAAATCGGGACGGTACGAGCAGTACTTC. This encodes CASSYKSGRYEQYF.

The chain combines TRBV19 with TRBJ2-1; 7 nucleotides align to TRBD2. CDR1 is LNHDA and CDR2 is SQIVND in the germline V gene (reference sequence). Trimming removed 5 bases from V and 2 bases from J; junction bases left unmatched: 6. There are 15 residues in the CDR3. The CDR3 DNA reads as TGTGCCAGTAGTCGAGGGGCGGGAGCCTACAATGAGCAGTTCTTC. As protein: CASSRGAGAYNEQFF.

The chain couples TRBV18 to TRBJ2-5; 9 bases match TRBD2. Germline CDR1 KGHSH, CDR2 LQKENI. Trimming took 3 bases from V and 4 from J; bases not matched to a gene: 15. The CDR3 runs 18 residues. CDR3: CASSPRGTSSSRRETQYF. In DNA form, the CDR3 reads TGTGCCAGCTCACCTAGGGGGACTAGCTCCTCTAGGCGAGAGACCCAGTACTTC.

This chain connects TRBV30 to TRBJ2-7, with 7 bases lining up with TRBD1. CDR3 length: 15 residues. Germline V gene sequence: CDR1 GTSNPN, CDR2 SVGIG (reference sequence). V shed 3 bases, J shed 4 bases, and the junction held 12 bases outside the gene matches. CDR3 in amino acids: CAWSQRNRGVYEQYF. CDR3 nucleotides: TGTGCCTGGAGCCAGAGGAACAGGGGCGTTTACGAGCAGTACTTC.

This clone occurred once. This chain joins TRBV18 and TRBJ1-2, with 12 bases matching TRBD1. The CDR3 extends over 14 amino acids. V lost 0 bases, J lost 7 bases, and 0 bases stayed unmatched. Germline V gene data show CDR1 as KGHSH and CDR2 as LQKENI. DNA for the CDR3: TGTGCCAGCTCACCACCGGGACAGGGGGCTGGCTACACCTTC. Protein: CASSPPGQGAGYTF.

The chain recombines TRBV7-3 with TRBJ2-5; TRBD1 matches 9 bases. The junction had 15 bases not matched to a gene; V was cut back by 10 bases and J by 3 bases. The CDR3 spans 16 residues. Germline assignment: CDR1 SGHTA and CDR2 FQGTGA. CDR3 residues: CATPTAGTGREETQYF. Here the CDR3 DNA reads TGTGCCACCCCTACAGCCGGGACAGGGAGGGAAGAGACCCAGTACTTC. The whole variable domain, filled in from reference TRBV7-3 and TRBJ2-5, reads GAGVSQTPSNKVTEKGKYVELRCDPISGHTALYWYRQSLGQGPEFLIYFQGTGAADDSGLPNDRFFAVRPEGSVSTLKIQRTERGDSAVYLCATPTAGTGREETQYFGPGTRLLVL.

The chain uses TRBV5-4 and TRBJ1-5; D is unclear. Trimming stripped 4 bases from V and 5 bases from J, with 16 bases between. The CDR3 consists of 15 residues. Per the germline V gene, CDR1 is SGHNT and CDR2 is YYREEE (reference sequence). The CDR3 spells CASSAGVGRDQPQHF. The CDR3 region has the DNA TGTGCCAGCAGCGCCGGGGTAGGACGCGATCAGCCCCAGCATTTT.

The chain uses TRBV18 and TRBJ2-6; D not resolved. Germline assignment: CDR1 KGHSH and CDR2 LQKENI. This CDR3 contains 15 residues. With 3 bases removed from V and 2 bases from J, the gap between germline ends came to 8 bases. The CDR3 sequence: CASSPQTPGANVLTF. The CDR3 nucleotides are TGTGCCAGCTCACCGCAAACTCCTGGGGCCAACGTCCTGACTTTC.

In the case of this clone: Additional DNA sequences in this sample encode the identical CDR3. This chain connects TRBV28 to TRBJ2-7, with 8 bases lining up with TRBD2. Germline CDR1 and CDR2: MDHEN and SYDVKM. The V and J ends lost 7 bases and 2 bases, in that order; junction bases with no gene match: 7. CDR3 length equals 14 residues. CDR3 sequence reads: CASTPGTSAYEQYF. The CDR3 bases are TGTGCCAGCACCCCCGGGACTAGTGCCTACGAGCAGTACTTC.

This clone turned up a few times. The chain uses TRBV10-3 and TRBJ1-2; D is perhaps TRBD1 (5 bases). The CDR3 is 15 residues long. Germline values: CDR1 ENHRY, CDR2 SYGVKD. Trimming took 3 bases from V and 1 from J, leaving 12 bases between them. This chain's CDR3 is CAISEGWGSNYGYTF. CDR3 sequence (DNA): TGTGCCATCAGTGAAGGGTGGGGCAGTAACTATGGCTACACCTTC.